The 31 T cell receptor beta chains listed next were all sequenced from one sample in a study of blood T cell repertoires in COVID-19. Here immunoSEQ multiplex PCR was the method, and the copy in TCRdb shows in-frame clones only, minus some. The sample shows around 280,000 clones, 89% of them seen only once. The material sequenced was PBMCs or T cells enriched from blood (not recorded which). The receptors originated from a woman aged 40 to 55 who had recovered from COVID-19.

The rearrangement links TRBV28 to TRBJ1-1, with D maybe TRBD1 (6 bases). Trimming removed 8 bases at V and 5 bases at J, with 12 bases between. The CDR3 runs 12 residues. Germline V gene data show CDR1 as MDHEN and CDR2 as SYDVKM. In nucleotides, the CDR3 is TGTGCCAGCTGGCTCAGGGGAACTGAAGCTTTCTTT. It specifies CASWLRGTEAFF.

This chain links TRBV20-1 with TRBJ2-7; 10 bases line up with TRBD2. The length of the CDR3 is 17 residues. In germline, CDR1 is DFQATT, CDR2 SNEGSKA (reference sequence). Unmatched junction bases numbered 16, after V lost 3 bases and J lost 5 bases. The chain's CDR3 is CSASRKSGRAFDDEQYF. In DNA form, the CDR3 reads TGCAGTGCTAGTCGGAAGAGCGGGAGGGCCTTCGACGACGAGCAGTACTTC.

This clone has only a few counts. V and J are TRBV21-1 and TRBJ1-2; the D call in the table, TRBD1, was not verified against the DNA. TRBV21-1 is listed as a pseudogene. The CDR3 sequence is 17 residues long. The CDR3 region is CASSKVKGPLHLYGYTF. The DNA for the CDR3 is TGTGCCAGCAGCAAAGTGAAGGGGCCACTCCACCTCTATGGCTACACCTTC.

In this sample, this clone turned up a few times. J is TRBJ2-7 and V is TRBV18; TRBD1 matches 11 bases. J lost 1 base, V lost 3 bases, and 2 bases had no gene match. The CDR3 contains 15 residues. Germline assignment: CDR1 KGHSH and CDR2 LQKENI. The CDR3 nucleotides are TGTGCCAGCTCACCGGGACAGGGGGGATCCTACGAGCAGTACTTC. Its protein is CASSPGQGGSYEQYF.

This rearrangement joins TRBV5-1 to TRBJ2-7; 7 bases agree with TRBD2. Germline assignment: CDR1 SGHRS and CDR2 YFSETQ. The V gene end was trimmed by 4 bases and the J gene end by 3 bases; junction bases not matched to a gene: 10. The CDR3 spans 15 residues. CDR3 sequence (DNA): TGCGCCAGCAGCCCGGAGGGAGGGGTCGGCTACGAGCAGTACTTC. This codes for CASSPEGGVGYEQYF.

This CDR3 reads CASSLVGVTSYNEQFF. The DNA of the CDR3 is TGCGCCAGCAGCTTGGTCGGGGTTACTTCCTACAATGAGCAGTTCTTC. This rearrangement joins TRBV5-1 to TRBJ2-1; tentative D call: TRBD2 (5 bases). CDR3 length: 16 residues. V lost 0 bases and J 1 base, leaving 11 bases between the germline ends. Germline V gene sequence: CDR1 SGHRS, CDR2 YFSETQ.

This chain joins TRBV7-2 and TRBJ2-2, with D perhaps TRBD2 (6 bases). The CDR3 loop spans 14 amino acids. CDR1 SGHTA and CDR2 FQGNSA come from the germline V gene. V shed 1 base and J shed 5 bases, with 8 bases lying between them. CDR3 region: CASSLVGRTGELFF. DNA of the CDR3: TGTGCCAGCAGCTTAGTTGGGAGGACCGGGGAGCTGTTTTTT.

The genes are TRBV23-1 and TRBJ1-5; possibly TRBD1 for D (5 bases). TRBV23-1 is assigned to the ORF class and has an uncertain function. CDR3 length equals 15 residues. With 2 bases removed from V and 7 bases from J, the gap between germline ends came to 15 bases. Here the CDR3 reads CASSQPSTQAQPQHF. CDR3 sequence (DNA): TGCGCCAGCAGTCAACCCTCCACACAGGCCCAGCCCCAGCATTTT.

V is TRBV4-1 and J is TRBJ1-3, with a tentative D call TRBD1 (6 bases). The V gene's germline CDR1 is MGHRA and CDR2 YSYEKL. The germline V and J ends were trimmed by 2 bases and 4 bases, with 18 bases remaining between them. The CDR3 extends over 17 amino acids. The CDR3 DNA is TGCGCCAGCAGCCAACCACAACAGGGTTCCTACGGAAACACCATATATTTT. Translation: CASSQPQQGSYGNTIYF.

This clone was counted a single time. The rearrangement uses TRBV7-2 and TRBJ1-4, with 7 nucleotides matching TRBD1. V lost 6 bases and J lost 0; bases outside the gene matches: 7. Per germline, CDR1 SGHTA and CDR2 FQGNSA. CDR3 size: 16 residues. The CDR3 DNA follows: TGTGCCAGCAGTACCGGGACAGTTGCAACTAATGAAAAACTGTTTTTT. Protein sequence: CASSTGTVATNEKLFF.

The chain uses TRBV2 and TRBJ2-3, with 11 bases fitting TRBD1. V lost 5 bases, J lost 5 bases, and 6 bases stayed unmatched. The CDR3 runs to 15 residues. Germline V lookup: CDR1 SNHLY, CDR2 FYNNEI. CDR3 region: CASSPGTGGRDTQYF. CDR3 bases: TGTGCCAGCAGTCCCGGGACAGGGGGGCGAGATACGCAGTATTTT.

V gene TRBV11-2 combines with J gene TRBJ2-3, with 7 nucleotides matching TRBD1. J gave up 7 bases and V 6 bases, and 13 bases lay outside the gene matches. The CDR3 is 15 residues long. From germline, CDR1 is SGHAT and CDR2 FQNNGV. CDR3 nucleotides: TGTGCCAGCAGATATACCCGGGACAGATTACATACGCAGTATTTT. It specifies CASRYTRDRLHTQYF.

The CDR3 spells CASSVAPSTDTQYF. The DNA of the CDR3 is TGTGCCAGCAGCGTAGCTCCTAGCACAGATACGCAGTATTTT. The chain recombines TRBV9 with TRBJ2-3; unclear D gene. Germline CDR1 is SGDLS and CDR2 is YYNGEE. The CDR3 totals 14 residues. V was trimmed by 0 bases and J by 0 bases, leaving 5 bases between them.

This rearrangement joins TRBV27 to TRBJ2-5; TRBD2 aligns across 14 bases. The length of the CDR3 is 19 residues. V lost 5 bases to trimming and J lost 2 bases; unmatched junction nucleotides: 13. Per germline, CDR1 MNHEY and CDR2 SMNVEV (reference sequence). As DNA, the CDR3 is TGTGCCAGCAGTCCCTTTCACCCGGGACTAGCGGGAGTACAAGAGACCCAGTACTTC. Its protein is CASSPFHPGLAGVQETQYF.

The chain joins TRBV16 to TRBJ1-2; 8 nucleotides line up with TRBD1. V lost 3 bases to trimming and J lost 4 bases; unmatched junction nucleotides: 10. The CDR3 totals 16 residues. Per germline, CDR1 KGHSY and CDR2 FQNENV. CDR3 sequence (DNA): TGTGCCAGCAGCCAGCAAAAGACAGGGGCGTTCTATGGCTACACCTTC. Amino acid sequence: CASSQQKTGAFYGYTF.

The CDR3 here is CASSSPDRRDTEAFF. Written as DNA, the CDR3 is TGTGCCAGCAGCTCTCCAGACAGACGGGACACTGAAGCTTTCTTT. J is TRBJ1-1 and V is TRBV5-4, with D possibly being TRBD1 (5 bases). V lost 3 bases, J lost 3 bases, and 15 bases lay in between. Germline values: CDR1 SGHNT, CDR2 YYREEE (reference sequence). The CDR3 sequence is 15 residues long. Supplemented by reference TRBV5-4 and TRBJ1-1, the full variable domain reads ETGVTQSPTHLIKTRGQQVTLRCSSQSGHNTVSWYQQALGQGPQFIFQYYREEENGRGNFPPRFSGLQFPNYSSELNVNALELDDSALYLCASSSPDRRDTEAFFGQGTRLTVV.

The CDR3 DNA is TGTGCCAGCAGTGCCTCCCTCGGCTACACCTTC. This codes for CASSASLGYTF. The chain carries TRBV25-1 and TRBJ1-2, with D uncertain. This CDR3 comprises 11 residues. The germline gives CDR1 MGHDK, CDR2 SYGVNS. Deletions cut 4 bases from V and 8 bases from J, with 8 bases between.

The rearrangement uses TRBV7-8 and TRBJ1-1; a possible D gene is TRBD1 (5 bases). The CDR3 runs 14 residues. Between the trimmed V and J ends, which lost 2 bases and 4 bases, there was a span of 11 bases. Germline loops: CDR1 SGHVS, CDR2 FQNEAQ. The CDR3 spells CASSLTTGGTEAFF. In DNA form, the CDR3 reads TGTGCCAGCAGCTTAACCACAGGTGGCACTGAAGCTTTCTTT.

CDR3 bases: TGTGCCAGCAGCATAGGAGAGGATAGAGAGACCCAGTACTTC. Its protein is CASSIGEDRETQYF. The chain recombines TRBV7-8 with TRBJ2-5; D uncertain. The germline gives CDR1 SGHVS, CDR2 FQNEAQ. The CDR3 extends over 14 amino acids. The V and J ends lost 5 bases and 4 bases respectively, with 14 bases between them.

This chain connects TRBV6-5 to TRBJ1-2; D is undetermined. V was clipped by 8 bases and J by 0 bases, with 16 bases between them. The CDR3 consists of 15 residues. Germline V CDR1 and CDR2: MNHEY, SVGAGI. The chain's CDR3 is CASGGLPTSNYGYTF. CDR3 DNA sequence: TGTGCCAGCGGAGGGTTACCCACGTCTAACTATGGCTACACCTTC.

The chain joins TRBV14 to TRBJ2-7, with a tentative D call TRBD2 (6 bases). CDR1 and CDR2 (germline): SGHDN, FVKESK. V lost 4 bases and J 6 bases, leaving 13 bases between the germline ends. The CDR3 consists of 13 residues. The CDR3 spells CASSPRLESEQYF. CDR3 in DNA: TGTGCCAGCAGCCCTCGACTAGAATCCGAGCAGTACTTC.

The chain combines TRBV7-9 with TRBJ1-2; 11 bases are a match to TRBD1. Germline V lookup: CDR1 SEHNR, CDR2 FQNEAQ (reference sequence). The CDR3 extends over 15 amino acids. With 5 bases clipped from V and 7 bases from J, the junction kept 9 bases outside the gene matches. The CDR3 bases are TGTGCCAGCAGCGCCCAGGGACAGGGGGTGACTGGCTACACCTTC. Protein sequence: CASSAQGQGVTGYTF.

The V gene is TRBV29-1, the J gene TRBJ1-1; 7 bases agree with TRBD1. The CDR3 consists of 13 residues. Germline CDR1 and CDR2: SQVTM and ANQGSEA. V was clipped by 7 bases and J by 3 bases; unmatched bases: 8. CDR3 sequence reads: CSARQGQYTEAFF. The CDR3 bases are TGCAGCGCCCGACAGGGCCAATACACTGAAGCTTTCTTT.

This chain connects TRBV3-1 (or the pseudogene TRBV3-2) to TRBJ2-2, with TRBD1 matching 10 bases. CDR1 is LGHDT, CDR2 YNNKEL, per germline (reference sequence). There are 15 residues in the CDR3. After removal of 4 bases from V and 7 bases from J, the junction contained 6 bases not matched to a gene. The CDR3, as DNA: TGTGCCAGCAGCCTTAGACAGGGGGCGTACGGGGAGCTGTTTTTT. Residues: CASSLRQGAYGELFF.

The V call is TRBV18, the J call TRBJ1-6, with D possibly being TRBD1 (6 bases). Trimming pared 4 bases from V and 4 bases from J, leaving 8 bases between. The CDR3 extends over 14 amino acids. Germline-derived CDR1 and CDR2 are KGHSH and LQKENI. The CDR3 spells CASSQDRYNSPLHF. DNA of the CDR3: TGTGCCAGCTCACAGGACAGATATAATTCACCCCTCCACTTT.

The J gene is TRBJ1-6, the V gene TRBV14; D may be TRBD1 (6 bases). Germline lookup yields CDR1 SGHDN and CDR2 FVKESK. Trimming pared 5 bases from V and 8 bases from J, leaving 13 bases between. The CDR3 sequence is 14 residues long. The CDR3 region is CASSWDTGYSPLHF. The CDR3 DNA reads as TGTGCCAGCAGCTGGGACACCGGATATTCACCCCTCCACTTT.

V and J are TRBV5-1 and TRBJ2-1; TRBD1 agrees at 10 bases. The ends lost 6 bases at V and 4 bases at J; junction bases unmatched: 4. The CDR3 consists of 14 residues. The germline V gene encodes CDR1 SGHRS and CDR2 YFSETQ. The CDR3 coding sequence is TGCGCCAGCACCCGGGACAGGGGTTACAATGAGCAGTTCTTC. It translates to CASTRDRGYNEQFF. The full variable domain, in which reference TRBV5-1 and TRBJ2-1 provide the parts outside the CDR3, is KAGVTQTPRYLIKTRGQQVTLSCSPISGHRSVSWYQQTPGQGLQFLFEYFSETQRNKGNFPGRFSGRQFSNSRSEMNVSTLELGDSALYLCASTRDRGYNEQFFGPGTRLTVL.

The chain recombines TRBV5-1 with TRBJ2-2; D remains unclear. V was clipped by 0 bases and J by 0 bases, with 6 bases between them. The CDR3 has 15 amino acids. The germline V gene has CDR1 SGHRS and CDR2 YFSETQ. The CDR3 DNA is TGCGCCAGCAGCTTGGATACAGCGAACACCGGGGAGCTGTTTTTT. This translates into CASSLDTANTGELFF. Supplemented by reference TRBV5-1 and TRBJ2-2, the full variable domain reads KAGVTQTPRYLIKTRGQQVTLSCSPISGHRSVSWYQQTPGQGLQFLFEYFSETQRNKGNFPGRFSGRQFSNSRSEMNVSTLELGDSALYLCASSLDTANTGELFFGEGSRLTVL.

This chain uses TRBV7-8 with TRBJ1-2; D is unclear. V lost 1 base and J 3 bases, leaving 6 bases between the germline ends. The CDR3 loop spans 13 amino acids. Germline CDR1 is SGHVS and CDR2 is FQNEAQ. The CDR3 here is CASSLGRDYGYTF. The CDR3 DNA sequence: TGTGCCAGCAGCTTAGGCCGGGACTATGGCTACACCTTC.

This clone was counted once. The J gene is TRBJ1-5, the V gene TRBV7-9; D gene uncertain. CDR3 length: 15 residues. Germline V CDR1 and CDR2: SEHNR, FQNEAQ (reference sequence). The V and J ends lost 1 base and 4 bases respectively, with 11 bases between them. CDR3 coding DNA: TGTGCCAGCAGCTTAGGCGGCACCGTAAATCAGCCCCAGCATTTT. Encoded protein: CASSLGGTVNQPQHF. Complete variable domain (other parts from reference TRBV7-9 and TRBJ1-5): DTGVSQNPRHKITKRGQNVTFRCDPISEHNRLYWYRQTLGQGPEFLTYFQNEAQLEKSRLLSDRFSAERPKGSFSTLEIQRTEQGDSAMYLCASSLGGTVNQPQHFGDGTRLSIL.

This rearrangement joins TRBV30 to TRBJ1-3; tentative D call: TRBD1 (6 bases). The CDR3 is 13 amino acids. The V gene's germline CDR1 is GTSNPN and CDR2 SVGIG (reference sequence). Trimming shortened V by 8 bases and J by 8 bases, and 19 bases separated the two germline ends. The CDR3 here is CATRNRVSDTIYF. CDR3 sequence (DNA): TGTGCCACTCGGAACAGGGTCTCGGACACCATATATTTT.